Sequencing of this TCR beta chain was carried out in a study of vaccination and CD4 T cells after COVID-19. Whole-study findings and limits: The median SARS-CoV-2-reactive clonotype number increased from around 19 to 38, without statistical significance.

With regard to this clonotype: Its antigen is currently unknown.

J gave up 1 base and V 6 bases, and 3 bases lay outside the gene matches. This CDR3 is built from 13 residues. CDR1 and CDR2 (germline): DFQATT, SNEGSKA (reference sequence). As for treatment: roughly 10-day PBMC culture with coronavirus spike peptide pools or control peptides (ViraFEST assay). Once peptide pools had expanded antigen-specific T cells, ViraFEST sequenced TCRs. Scientists ran DNA taken from cultured CD4+ T cells through the Oncomine TCR Beta short-read assay for sequencing. TCRdb re-analysed the PCR reads in MiXCR, keeping a single row per CDR3 protein. Of some 12,000 distinct CDR3 sequences listed, roughly 55% are singletons.

Sequencing was performed on CD4+ T cells from blood, cultured in vitro. This TCR derives from a human donor who had recovered from COVID-19. V and J are TRBV20-1 and TRBJ2-7; the match to TRBD2 covers 10 bases. CDR3 DNA sequence: TGCAGTGCGCGGACTAGCGGATCCTACGAGCAGTACTTC. It codes for CSARTSGSYEQYF.